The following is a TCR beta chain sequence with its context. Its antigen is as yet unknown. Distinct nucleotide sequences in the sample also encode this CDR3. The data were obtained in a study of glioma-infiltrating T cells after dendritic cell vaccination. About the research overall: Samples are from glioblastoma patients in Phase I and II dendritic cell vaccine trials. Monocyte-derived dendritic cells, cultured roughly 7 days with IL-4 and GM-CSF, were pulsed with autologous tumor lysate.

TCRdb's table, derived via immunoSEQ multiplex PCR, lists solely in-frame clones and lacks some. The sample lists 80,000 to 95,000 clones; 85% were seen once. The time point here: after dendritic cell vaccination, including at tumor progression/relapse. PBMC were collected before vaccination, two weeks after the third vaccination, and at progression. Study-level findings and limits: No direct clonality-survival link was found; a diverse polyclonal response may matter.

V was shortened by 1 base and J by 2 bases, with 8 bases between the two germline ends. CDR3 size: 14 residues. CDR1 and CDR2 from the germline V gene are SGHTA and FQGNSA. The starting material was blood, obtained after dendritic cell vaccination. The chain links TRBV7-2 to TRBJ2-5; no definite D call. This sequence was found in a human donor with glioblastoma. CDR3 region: CASSLVYSQETQYF. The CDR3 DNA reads TGTGCCAGCAGCTTAGTTTACAGTCAAGAGACCCAGTACTTC. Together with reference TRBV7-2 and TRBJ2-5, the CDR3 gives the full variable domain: GAGVSQSPSNKVTEKGKDVELRCDPISGHTALYWYRQSLGQGLEFLIYFQGNSAPDKSGLPSDRFSAERTGGSVSTLTIQRTQQEDSAVYLCASSLVYSQETQYFGPGTRLLVL.